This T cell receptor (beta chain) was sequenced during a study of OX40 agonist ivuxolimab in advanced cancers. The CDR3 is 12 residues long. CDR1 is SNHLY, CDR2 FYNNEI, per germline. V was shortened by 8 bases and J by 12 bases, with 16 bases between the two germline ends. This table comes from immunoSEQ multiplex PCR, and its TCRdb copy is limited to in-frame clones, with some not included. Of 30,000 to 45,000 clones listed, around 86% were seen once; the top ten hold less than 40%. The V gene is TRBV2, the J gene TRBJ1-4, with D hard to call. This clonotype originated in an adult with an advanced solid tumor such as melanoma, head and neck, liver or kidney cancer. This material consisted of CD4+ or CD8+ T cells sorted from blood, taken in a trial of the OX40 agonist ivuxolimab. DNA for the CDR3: TGTGCCAGCGGGGATGAGCGGAGGGAACTGTTTTTT. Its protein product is CASGDERRELFF.